This record covers a single T cell receptor (beta chain). This specimen comes from a study of shared clonotypes between healthy human individuals. Only in-frame clones appear in the TCRdb table, and some are missing; sequencing was by immunoSEQ multiplex PCR. The profile shows 550,000 to 800,000 clones, about 74% of them singletons. What was sequenced was memory CD4+ T cells sorted from blood. Subset noted: CD45RA-negative fraction. The receptor comes from a woman in her 30s in good health.

CDR3 DNA: TGTGCCACCCAATGGGGTCCCTCGGGCACCGGGGAGCTGTTTTTT. Its protein is CATQWGPSGTGELFF. The chain joins TRBV15 to TRBJ2-2; no clear D. In germline, CDR1 is LNHNV, CDR2 YYDKDF (reference sequence). With 8 bases removed from V and 4 bases from J, the gap between germline ends came to 17 bases. This CDR3 region has 15 residues.